A selection of T cell receptor beta chains follows, all from one sample in a study of radiation and T cells in renal cell carcinoma. TCRdb's copy holds only in-frame clones and misses some; the assay was immunoSEQ multiplex PCR. The sample contains 160,000 or so clones, approximately 90% of which appear only once. This material consisted of blood, taken from a patient whose treatment included radiotherapy and nephrectomy. The receptors were sampled from a woman aged 45-60 years with renal cell carcinoma. Each CDR3 is given with its conserved first and last residue. The D gene is left open where the match is weak. Size tells how often a clone was seen (once, few, many) or the class of an expanded clone, and some rows leave it out.

J,size,V,D,CDR3,DNA
TRBJ1-5,NA,TRBV6-1,NA,CASSERDTQDQPQHF,TGTGCCAGCAGTGAAAGGGACACCCAGGATCAGCCCCAGCATTTT
TRBJ1-4,NA,TRBV7-9,NA,CASSLGPRGEKLFF,TGTGCCAGCAGCTTGGGCCCCCGGGGTGAAAAACTGTTTTTT
TRBJ1-4,NA,TRBV6-1,NA,CASRDYRATNEKLFF,TGTGCCAGCAGAGACTACAGAGCAACTAATGAAAAACTGTTTTTT
TRBJ2-3,NA,TRBV6-6,TRBD2,CASTALAEYTDTQYF,TGTGCCAGCACCGCGCTAGCGGAATACACAGATACGCAGTATTTT
TRBJ2-2,NA,TRBV11-2,TRBD2,CASSSFTGTSETGELFF,TGTGCCAGCAGCTCTTTTACGGGGACTAGCGAGACCGGGGAGCTGTTTTTT
TRBJ2-5,NA,TRBV30,NA,CAWSLALRETQYF,TGTGCCTGGAGCTTGGCTTTGCGAGAGACCCAGTACTTC
TRBJ1-5,NA,TRBV30,TRBD1,CAWNLGTGVQPQHF,TGTGCCTGGAATCTCGGGACAGGGGTCCAGCCCCAGCATTTT
TRBJ1-1,NA,TRBV7-6,NA,CASSSGGYATEAFF,TGTGCCAGCAGCTCCGGGGGCTACGCAACTGAAGCTTTCTTT
TRBJ1-2,NA,TRBV25-1,NA,CASSEPAGRGYTF,TGTGCCAGCAGTGAACCCGCGGGACGTGGCTACACCTTC
TRBJ2-2,NA,TRBV6-5,NA,CASNRVTSNTGELFF,TGTGCCAGCAACCGCGTAACCTCGAACACCGGGGAGCTGTTTTTT
TRBJ1-1,NA,TRBV19,TRBD1,CASTTTGGYGEAFF,TGTGCCAGTACCACGACAGGGGGCTATGGTGAAGCTTTCTTT
TRBJ1-4,NA,TRBV19,NA,CASSLRRATNEKLFF,TGTGCCAGTAGCCTTCGACGGGCAACTAATGAAAAACTGTTTTTT
TRBJ2-7,NA,TRBV2,NA,CASSASCRGTHEQYF,TGTGCCAGCAGTGCGTCATGCAGGGGTACCCACGAGCAGTACTTC
TRBJ1-5,NA,TRBV6-5,NA,CASSQRDQPQHF,TGTGCCAGCAGTCAACGGGATCAGCCCCAGCATTTT
TRBJ2-7,NA,TRBV9,NA,CASLLRGAGGNYEQYF,TGTGCCAGTCTACTCCGCGGGGCGGGCGGTAACTACGAGCAGTACTTC
TRBJ2-7,NA,TRBV7-9,NA,CASSQWGGAPGHEQYF,TGTGCCAGCAGCCAATGGGGTGGGGCCCCGGGCCACGAGCAGTACTTC
TRBJ1-3,NA,TRBV30,TRBD1,CAWSFTGGRGNTIYF,TGTGCCTGGAGTTTTACAGGGGGCCGTGGAAACACCATATATTTT
TRBJ2-3,NA,TRBV5-4,NA,CASSPPGTDTQYF,TGTGCCAGCAGCCCCCCAGGCACAGATACGCAGTATTTT
TRBJ1-6,once,TRBV7-9,NA,CASSLRAQSEGSYNSPLHF,TGTGCCAGCAGCTTAAGGGCGCAGAGTGAGGGCTCCTATAATTCACCCCTCCACTTT
TRBJ2-7,NA,TRBV18,TRBD1,CASSPDRDDYEQYF,TGTGCCAGCTCCCCCGACAGGGACGACTACGAGCAGTACTTC
TRBJ1-1,NA,TRBV6-6,NA,CASKGSAVGPNTEAFF,TGTGCCAGCAAGGGGAGCGCCGTAGGACCGAACACTGAAGCTTTCTTT
TRBJ1-6,NA,TRBV9,NA,CASSVDSHNSPLHF,TGTGCCAGCAGCGTAGACAGCCATAATTCACCCCTCCACTTT
TRBJ1-2,few,TRBV9,NA,CASSGRGRFYGYTF,TGTGCCAGCAGCGGCAGGGGCCGATTCTATGGCTACACCTTC
TRBJ1-1,NA,TRBV14,NA,CASRGQKAFF,TGTGCCAGCAGAGGACAGAAAGCTTTCTTT
TRBJ1-2,NA,TRBV30,NA,CAWDPRVNYGYTF,TGTGCCTGGGATCCTAGGGTGAACTATGGCTACACCTTC
TRBJ2-4,NA,TRBV5-1,TRBD2,CASSQESGLAGEMSGNIQYF,TGCGCCAGCAGCCAGGAATCGGGACTAGCGGGGGAAATGTCAGGAAACATTCAGTACTTC
TRBJ2-6,once,TRBV13,TRBD2,CASSFSRRGGPNVLTF,TGTGCCAGCAGCTTCTCTAGGCGGGGGGGCCCCAACGTCCTGACTTTC
TRBJ2-1,few,TRBV15,TRBD2,CATSTGTSGGAMRNEQFF,TGTGCCACCAGCACAGGGACTAGCGGGGGGGCAATGAGGAATGAGCAGTTCTTC
TRBJ2-5,NA,TRBV6-5,NA,CASSFGKETQYF,TGTGCCAGCAGTTTCGGGAAAGAGACCCAGTACTTC
TRBJ2-3,once,TRBV29-1,NA,CSVEEGPTDTQYF,TGCAGCGTTGAAGAGGGGCCCACAGATACGCAGTATTTT
TRBJ1-1,NA,TRBV12-5,TRBD1,CASGLARGYGPEAFF,TGTGCTAGTGGTTTGGCCAGGGGGTATGGGCCTGAAGCTTTCTTT
TRBJ1-1,NA,TRBV4-3,TRBD1,CASSQFGQGESEAFF,TGCGCCAGCAGCCAATTCGGACAGGGGGAATCTGAAGCTTTCTTT
TRBJ2-6,NA,TRBV2,TRBD1,CASRDRISGANVLTF,TGTGCCAGCAGGGACAGGATCTCTGGGGCCAACGTCCTGACTTTC
TRBJ1-2,NA,TRBV5-1,NA,CASSLDRQFGYTF,TGCGCCAGCAGCTTGGACAGACAGTTTGGCTACACCTTC
TRBJ1-2,NA,TRBV6-5,NA,CASDSEGYGYTF,TGTGCCAGCGACAGCGAGGGCTATGGCTACACCTTC
TRBJ1-3,NA,TRBV11-2,TRBD1,CASSFGQGAGNTIYF,TGTGCCAGCAGCTTCGGGCAGGGGGCTGGAAACACCATATATTTT
TRBJ1-1,NA,TRBV5-6,NA,CASSPAMNTEAFF,TGTGCCAGCAGCCCCGCTATGAACACTGAAGCTTTCTTT
TRBJ1-2,NA,TRBV7-8,NA,CASSRAGRLGGNGYTF,TGTGCCAGCAGCCGAGCCGGGAGATTAGGAGGGAATGGCTACACCTTC
TRBJ1-1,NA,TRBV5-1,NA,CASSGGPNTEAFF,TGCGCCAGCAGCGGGGGCCCTAACACTGAAGCTTTCTTT
TRBJ2-3,NA,TRBV2,NA,CASSQPGDTQYF,TGTGCCAGCAGTCAGCCCGGAGATACGCAGTATTTT
TRBJ2-3,NA,TRBV7-9,NA,CASSSALSPDTQYF,TGTGCCAGCAGCTCCGCCTTGTCTCCTGATACGCAGTATTTT
TRBJ2-5,NA,TRBV19,TRBD2,CASQNWGLAEETQYF,TGTGCCAGCCAGAACTGGGGACTAGCGGAAGAGACCCAGTACTTC
TRBJ1-6,NA,TRBV5-6,NA,CASSLDGGYNSPLHF,TGTGCCAGCAGCTTGGATGGGGGTTATAATTCACCCCTCCACTTT
TRBJ2-7,NA,TRBV25-1,TRBD1,CASSELTGVEVEQYF,TGTGCCAGCAGTGAATTGACAGGGGTTGAGGTCGAGCAGTACTTC
TRBJ2-2,NA,TRBV7-9,NA,CASSSGGSKGLNTGELFF,TGTGCCAGCAGCTCAGGGGGGTCCAAGGGACTGAACACCGGGGAGCTGTTTTTT
TRBJ1-2,NA,TRBV5-6,NA,CASSFWGRTPYGYTF,TGTGCCAGCAGCTTCTGGGGGCGCACCCCCTATGGCTACACCTTC
TRBJ2-1,NA,TRBV20-1,NA,CSAELNEQFF,TGCAGTGCCGAACTGAATGAGCAGTTCTTC
TRBJ2-3,NA,TRBV4-3,TRBD1,CASSPGQGPDTQYF,TGCGCCAGCAGCCCGGGACAGGGGCCGGATACGCAGTATTTT
TRBJ1-6,NA,TRBV10-3,TRBD1,CAISERGQLKNSPLHF,TGTGCCATCAGTGAGAGGGGACAGCTCAAAAATTCACCCCTCCACTTT
TRBJ1-2,NA,TRBV20-1,NA,CSAYAAYGYTF,TGCAGTGCTTACGCCGCCTATGGCTACACCTTC
TRBJ1-1,NA,TRBV5-1,NA,CASRGHTEAFF,TGCGCCAGCAGAGGGCACACTGAAGCTTTCTTT
TRBJ1-5,NA,TRBV19,TRBD1,CASSRQGLKAGQPQHF,TGTGCCAGTAGTAGACAGGGATTAAAAGCAGGGCAGCCCCAGCATTTT
TRBJ2-7,NA,TRBV29-1,TRBD1,CSVGWDRGSYEQYF,TGCAGCGTTGGATGGGACAGGGGCTCCTACGAGCAGTACTTC
TRBJ1-2,NA,TRBV21-1,NA,CASSKEGPDFYGYTF,TGTGCCAGCAGCAAAGAGGGCCCCGACTTCTATGGCTACACCTTC